These 14 T cell receptor beta chains originate from one sample sequenced in a study of shared clonotypes between healthy human individuals. The data were produced by immunoSEQ multiplex PCR, yet TCRdb's version contains in-frame clones alone and is incomplete. The sample contains some 2,000,000 clones, approximately 96% of which appear only once. Source material: naive CD4+ T cells sorted from blood. Regarding subset: CD45RA+ positively selected. Receptor source: a man aged 18 to 35 in good health.

The rearrangement links TRBV6-5 to TRBJ2-3; D possibly matches TRBD1 or TRBD2 (5 bases each). Germline values: CDR1 MNHEY, CDR2 SVGAGI. This CDR3 has 14 residues. Trimming left V 8 bases short and J 0 bases short, with 12 bases between. CDR3 nucleotides: TGTGCCAGCGCATGGGGGTCTAGCACAGATACGCAGTATTTT. This codes for CASAWGSSTDTQYF.

The chain carries TRBV6-5 and TRBJ2-7, with D possibly being TRBD2 (5 bases). V was shortened by 6 bases and J by 6 bases, with 21 bases between the two germline ends. Per the germline V gene, CDR1 is MNHEY and CDR2 is SVGAGI. The CDR3 runs 15 residues. The CDR3 region has the DNA TGTGCCAGCAGCCTCCGGACGGGAAATCGGGGCGAGCAGTACTTC. This encodes CASSLRTGNRGEQYF.

In nucleotides, the CDR3 is TGTGCCAGCACCCGCGGCCAGGGAAGCCACGAGCAGTACTTC. Its translation is CASTRGQGSHEQYF. V and J are TRBV6-5 and TRBJ2-7; possible D gene TRBD1, 5 bases. The CDR3 loop spans 14 amino acids. Looked up from germline, CDR1 is MNHEY and CDR2 is SVGAGI. V was clipped by 7 bases and J by 5 bases, with 18 bases between them.

V gene TRBV4-1 combines with J gene TRBJ2-2, with 13 bases that match TRBD2. CDR3 length: 18 residues. J was trimmed by 5 bases and V by 2 bases; bases with no gene match: 8. Germline V gene data show CDR1 as MGHRA and CDR2 as YSYEKL. The CDR3 bases are TGCGCCAGCAGCCAACAGGGACTAGCGGGGAAGATGACCGGGGAGCTGTTTTTT. It is translated as CASSQQGLAGKMTGELFF.

J is TRBJ2-6 and V is TRBV5-6, with D unclear. CDR3 length: 16 residues. Germline V gene sequence: CDR1 SGHDT, CDR2 YYEEEE. Trimming took off 4 bases at V and 0 bases at J, with 11 bases between the two ends. Written as DNA, the CDR3 is TGTGCCAGCAGCCGGGCCCTGGTCTCTGGGGCCAACGTCCTGACTTTC. Encoded protein: CASSRALVSGANVLTF. Full variable domain (remainder filled in from reference TRBV5-6 and TRBJ2-6): DAGVTQSPTHLIKTRGQQVTLRCSPKSGHDTVSWYQQALGQGPQFIFQYYEEEERQRGNFPDRFSGHQFPNYSSELNVNALLLGDSALYLCASSRALVSGANVLTFGAGSRLTVL.

The chain recombines TRBV5-4 with TRBJ2-2; 7 bases are a match to TRBD1. The CDR3 consists of 16 residues. CDR1 SGHNT and CDR2 YYREEE come from the germline V gene (reference sequence). The V segment lost 2 bases and the J segment 1 base; nucleotides outside the gene matches: 5. The CDR3 sequence: CASSFKWTGNTGELFF. The CDR3, as DNA: TGTGCCAGCAGCTTCAAGTGGACAGGGAACACCGGGGAGCTGTTTTTT.

This clone was picked up one time. The V call is TRBV10-3, the J call TRBJ2-7; 9 nucleotides agree with TRBD1. This CDR3 contains 12 residues. J was trimmed by 3 bases and V by 8 bases; bases with no gene match: 2. Germline CDR1 and CDR2: ENHRY and SYGVKD. CDR3 bases: TGTGCCATCGCGGGACAGGGCTACGAGCAGTACTTC. Translated, it gives CAIAGQGYEQYF.

The chain joins TRBV6-5 to TRBJ1-2; D unresolved. The CDR3 length is 13 residues. V lost 2 bases to trimming and J lost 3 bases, with 7 bases between them. Germline CDR1 reads MNHEY; CDR2 reads SVGAGI. The CDR3 DNA sequence: TGTGCCAGCAGTTACACGGTGCACTATGGCTACACCTTC. Translating gives CASSYTVHYGYTF.

This clone turned up a few times. Other nucleotide sequences in the sample specify the same CDR3. This chain links TRBV10-3 with TRBJ1-5; D unclear. CDR3 size: 13 residues. Between the trimmed V and J ends, which lost 2 bases and 5 bases, there was a span of 7 bases. Germline V gene sequence: CDR1 ENHRY, CDR2 SYGVKD. The CDR3 region is CAISEAGDQPQHF. The CDR3 DNA sequence: TGTGCCATCAGTGAGGCTGGGGATCAGCCCCAGCATTTT.

The rearrangement links TRBV10-3 to TRBJ2-2; TRBD2 matches 8 bases. The junction had 4 bases not matched to a gene; V was cut back by 10 bases and J by 0 bases. The CDR3 spans 14 residues. The germline V gene encodes CDR1 ENHRY and CDR2 SYGVKD. The CDR3 DNA sequence: TGTGCCACGGGGGGGACTGCGAACACCGGGGAGCTGTTTTTT. Protein sequence: CATGGTANTGELFF.

The rearrangement joins TRBV20-1 to TRBJ2-5; the D is unclear. Deletions cut 5 bases from V and 5 bases from J, with 9 bases between. The CDR3 extends over 11 amino acids. Germline CDR1 and CDR2: DFQATT and SNEGSKA (reference sequence). The CDR3 sequence: CSAHIKETQYF. The CDR3 DNA reads as TGCAGTGCTCATATTAAGGAGACCCAGTACTTC.

The V call is TRBV30, the J call TRBJ1-6; TRBD1 is a possible D gene (5 bases). The length of the CDR3 is 17 residues. Germline V gene sequence: CDR1 GTSNPN, CDR2 SVGIG (reference sequence). V was shortened by 1 base and J by 0 bases, with 13 bases between the two germline ends. Written as DNA, the CDR3 is TGTGCCTGGAGTGGACAGATAATTAGCTCCTATAATTCACCCCTCCACTTT. This gives the protein CAWSGQIISSYNSPLHF. Using reference TRBV30 and TRBJ1-6 for the parts outside the CDR3, the full variable domain is SQTIHQWPATLVQPVGSPLSLECTVEGTSNPNLYWYRQAAGRGLQLLFYSVGIGQISSEVPQNLSASRPQDRQFILSSKKLLLSDSGFYLCAWSGQIISSYNSPLHFGNGTRLTVT.

V usage is TRBV9 and J usage is TRBJ1-6; D remains ambiguous. In germline, CDR1 is SGDLS, CDR2 YYNGEE. The CDR3 runs to 13 residues. Between the trimmed V and J ends, which lost 4 bases and 10 bases, there was a span of 12 bases. The CDR3 loop is CASSPTLGSPLHF. The CDR3 bases are TGTGCCAGCAGCCCCACACTGGGGTCACCCCTCCACTTT.

In its sample, this clone was seen a few times. The sample contains more than one DNA sequence encoding this CDR3. The chain uses TRBV6-5 and TRBJ2-5; D is undetermined. Germline CDR1 is MNHEY and CDR2 is SVGAGI. V dropped 6 bases and J dropped 3 bases, with 5 bases sitting between them. The CDR3 is made up of 11 amino acids. The chain's CDR3 is CASRRKETQYF. The CDR3 coding sequence is TGTGCCAGCAGGCGGAAAGAGACCCAGTACTTC.